These 29 T cell receptor beta chains share one sample of origin, sequenced in a study of blood T cell repertoires in COVID-19. Clones were read by immunoSEQ multiplex PCR, and TCRdb kept only the in-frame ones, dropping some. Among about 480,000 clones listed, approximately 88% were seen once. Sequencing was carried out using peripheral blood. All receptors come from a woman between 50 and 59 years old with COVID-19, enrolled during active disease.

This sequence joins TRBV30 and TRBJ2-2; D gene unclear. Trimming removed 5 bases at V and 4 bases at J, with 11 bases between. CDR3 length equals 13 residues. Germline CDR1 reads GTSNPN; CDR2 reads SVGIG (reference sequence). CDR3 DNA: TGTGCCTGGCGACGGCCGGGCACCGGGGAGCTGTTTTTT. Translated, it gives CAWRRPGTGELFF. Full variable domain (remainder filled in from reference TRBV30 and TRBJ2-2): SQTIHQWPATLVQPVGSPLSLECTVEGTSNPNLYWYRQAAGRGLQLLFYSVGIGQISSEVPQNLSASRPQDRQFILSSKKLLLSDSGFYLCAWRRPGTGELFFGEGSRLTVL.

A note on this clone: The identical CDR3 is also encoded by other nucleotide sequences in the sample. The rearrangement uses TRBV3-1 (or the pseudogene TRBV3-2) and TRBJ2-7, with a weak D call TRBD2 (5 bases). CDR1 and CDR2 (germline): LGHDT, YNNKEL (reference sequence). CDR3 size: 13 residues. V lost 0 bases and J 4 bases, leaving 7 bases between the germline ends. CDR3 sequence: CASSQDRGYEQYF. As DNA, the CDR3 is TGTGCCAGCAGCCAAGATCGGGGATACGAGCAGTACTTC.

The V and J genes are TRBV2 and TRBJ2-7; 11 positions match TRBD2. V was pared by 6 bases and J by 2 bases, with 6 bases of the junction left unmatched. Germline loops: CDR1 SNHLY, CDR2 FYNNEI. The CDR3 totals 15 residues. The CDR3 nucleotides are TGTGCCAGCAGCTCCCTAGCGGGGGGAACCTACGAGCAGTACTTC. This codes for CASSSLAGGTYEQYF.

This clone was found once. This rearrangement joins TRBV7-3 to TRBJ1-5, with 8 bases lining up with TRBD1. Germline CDR1 and CDR2: SGHTA and FQGTGA. The CDR3 runs to 17 residues. With V trimmed by 4 bases and J by 1 base, 9 bases remained unmatched. CDR3: CASSSLRSGGSNQPQHF. The CDR3 DNA reads as TGTGCCAGCAGCTCCTTAAGATCAGGGGGCAGCAATCAGCCCCAGCATTTT.

V gene TRBV29-1 combines with J gene TRBJ1-2; D uncertain. The CDR3 length is 11 residues. Looked up from germline, CDR1 is SQVTM and CDR2 is ANQGSEA. V lost 4 bases to trimming and J lost 6 bases, with 9 bases between them. CDR3: CSVGTGHGYTF. In DNA, the CDR3 is TGCAGCGTTGGTACTGGGCATGGCTACACCTTC.

Comment on this clone: This sample also contains other DNA sequences that code for the same CDR3. The chain carries TRBV2 and TRBJ1-2; weak D call: TRBD1 (6 bases). With 11 bases removed from V and 1 base from J, the gap between germline ends came to 8 bases. The V gene's germline CDR1 is SNHLY and CDR2 FYNNEI. The CDR3 has 11 amino acids. CDR3 DNA sequence: TGTGCCTCACAGGGTAACTATGGCTACACCTTC. Its translation is CASQGNYGYTF.

The chain employs TRBV6-6 and TRBJ1-4, with no clear D. The length of the CDR3 is 14 residues. Deletions cut 4 bases from V and 5 bases from J, with 11 bases between. The V gene's germline CDR1 is MNHNY and CDR2 SVGAGI (reference sequence). The CDR3 sequence is CASSSEEPNEKLFF. The CDR3 DNA is TGTGCCAGCAGTTCCGAGGAGCCCAATGAAAAACTGTTTTTT.

The V gene is TRBV3-1 (or the pseudogene TRBV3-2), the J gene TRBJ2-1; 14 bases align to TRBD2. The CDR3 is made up of 16 amino acids. Germline V gene sequence: CDR1 LGHDT, CDR2 YNNKEL (reference sequence). The V and J ends lost 4 bases and 7 bases, in that order; junction bases with no gene match: 6. The CDR3 nucleotides are TGTGCCAGCAGCCGAGTGACTAGCGGGGGGGCAAATGAGCAGTTCTTC. Translation: CASSRVTSGGANEQFF.

This clone was seen just once. The chain is built from TRBV10-3 and TRBJ2-2; a possible D gene is TRBD1 (5 bases). The CDR3 sequence is 13 residues long. Germline loops: CDR1 ENHRY, CDR2 SYGVKD. V was clipped by 10 bases and J by 4 bases, with 13 bases between them. This chain's CDR3 is CATNDSPTGELFF. The CDR3 DNA follows: TGTGCCACCAACGACAGTCCCACCGGGGAGCTGTTTTTT.

This chain connects TRBV28 to TRBJ2-7; 11 positions agree with TRBD2. The CDR3 loop spans 14 amino acids. J was trimmed by 6 bases and V by 5 bases; bases with no gene match: 6. Per the germline V gene, CDR1 is MDHEN and CDR2 is SYDVKM. The CDR3 bases are TGTGCCAGCAGTCTGCCGGGACTAGCGGCCGAGCAGTACTTC. It specifies CASSLPGLAAEQYF.

The V gene is TRBV6-5, the J gene TRBJ1-5; D is perhaps TRBD1 (5 bases). Trimming removed 4 bases from V and 3 bases from J, with 7 bases in between. Germline V lookup: CDR1 MNHEY, CDR2 SVGAGI. This CDR3 region has 13 residues. In DNA, the CDR3 is TGTGCCAGCAGTTGGACACCCAATCAGCCCCAGCATTTT. This encodes CASSWTPNQPQHF.

This chain connects TRBV6-5 to TRBJ1-1, with 10 bases that match TRBD1. The CDR3 contains 13 residues. V shed 2 bases, J shed 7 bases, and the junction held 1 base outside the gene matches. Germline lookup yields CDR1 MNHEY and CDR2 SVGAGI. The CDR3 sequence is CASSYGTGDEAFF. CDR3 DNA sequence: TGTGCCAGCAGTTACGGGACAGGGGATGAAGCTTTCTTT.

The chain is built from TRBV21-1 and TRBJ2-1; the listed D gene, TRBD2, was not tested against the DNA. TRBV21-1 is deemed a pseudogene. The CDR3 is 15 residues long. The CDR3, as DNA: TGTGCCAGCAGATTAGCGGGCCTCGACCACAATGAGCAGTTCTTC. Translation gives CASRLAGLDHNEQFF.

The genes are TRBV6-5 and TRBJ2-3; TRBD2 agrees at 12 bases. Germline lookup yields CDR1 MNHEY and CDR2 SVGAGI. J was trimmed by 2 bases and V by 6 bases; bases with no gene match: 3. The CDR3 is made up of 15 amino acids. The CDR3 sequence is CASRRLAGVTDTQYF. CDR3 DNA: TGTGCCAGCAGGAGACTAGCGGGGGTCACAGATACGCAGTATTTT.

V and J are TRBV6-1 and TRBJ1-1; D is uncertain. Germline V gives CDR1 MNHNS, CDR2 SASEGT. CDR3 length: 15 amino acids. Trimming stripped 3 bases from V and 0 bases from J, with 11 bases between. The DNA of the CDR3 is TGTGCCAGCAGTGAGCCACAGTTTTTGAACACTGAAGCTTTCTTT. It specifies CASSEPQFLNTEAFF.

The chain uses TRBV6-2 or TRBV6-3 and TRBJ1-5; tentatively, D is TRBD1 (6 bases). Trimming stripped 3 bases from V and 4 bases from J, with 10 bases between. The CDR3 is 14 residues long. Germline loops: CDR1 MNHEY, CDR2 SVGEGT. The CDR3 sequence: CASSYGTGNQPQHF. The CDR3 DNA reads TGTGCCAGCAGTTATGGAACAGGGAATCAGCCCCAGCATTTT.

The genes are TRBV25-1 and TRBJ1-2, with D uncertain. V lost 5 bases and J lost 8, with 18 bases in between. CDR3 size: 14 residues. Germline assignment: CDR1 MGHDK and CDR2 SYGVNS. In nucleotides, the CDR3 is TGTGCCAGCAGTACCTCGAGCAGCGGGTGGGGCTACACCTTC. Translated, it gives CASSTSSSGWGYTF.

The chain couples TRBV3-1 (or the pseudogene TRBV3-2) to TRBJ1-2, with D perhaps TRBD1 (6 bases). The V and J ends lost 7 bases and 4 bases respectively, with 19 bases between them. The CDR3 is 15 residues long. CDR1 and CDR2 (germline): LGHDT, YNNKEL (reference sequence). CDR3 sequence (DNA): TGTGCCAGCACCTCAGGGGACACGTATTTCTATGGCTACACCTTC. Translated: CASTSGDTYFYGYTF.

The V and J genes are TRBV4-1 and TRBJ2-3; the D gene is possibly TRBD2 (7 bases). From germline, CDR1 is MGHRA and CDR2 YSYEKL. V was clipped by 0 bases and J by 4 bases, with 17 bases between them. The CDR3 runs 17 residues. CDR3 DNA sequence: TGCGCCAGCAGCCAAGACCCGTTCGGGGGGCTCGCAGATACGCAGTATTTT. As protein: CASSQDPFGGLADTQYF.

The gene calls are TRBV2 and TRBJ2-7, with TRBD1 matching 7 bases. The CDR3 length is 12 residues. The V gene's germline CDR1 is SNHLY and CDR2 FYNNEI. V lost 7 bases to trimming and J lost 4 bases; unmatched junction nucleotides: 4. The CDR3 is CASKGAVYEQYF. The CDR3 DNA reads as TGTGCCAGCAAGGGGGCAGTATACGAGCAGTACTTC.

V gene TRBV19 combines with J gene TRBJ1-4; tentatively, D is TRBD1 (5 bases). CDR3 size: 14 residues. Looked up from germline, CDR1 is LNHDA and CDR2 is SQIVND (reference sequence). Trimming cost V 9 bases and J 3 bases, with 14 bases left between them. This CDR3 reads CASSQGPANEKLFF. The CDR3 region has the DNA TGTGCCAGCTCCCAGGGTCCGGCTAATGAAAAACTGTTTTTT.

The chain recombines TRBV24-1 with TRBJ1-6; D remains unclear. CDR1 KGHDR and CDR2 SFDVKD come from the germline V gene. This CDR3 region has 20 residues. Trimming took 5 bases from V and 1 from J, leaving 23 bases between them. This CDR3 reads CATSGPSVAVDVSYNSPLHF. The CDR3 DNA reads as TGTGCCACCAGTGGCCCGTCCGTAGCGGTGGACGTGTCCTATAATTCACCCCTCCACTTT.

This clone was seen a handful of times. The V and J genes are TRBV20-1 and TRBJ2-1; a possible D gene is TRBD1 (5 bases). The CDR3 totals 13 residues. The V gene lost 3 bases and the J gene lost 8 bases, with 14 bases spanning the gap. Germline assignment: CDR1 DFQATT and CDR2 SNEGSKA (reference sequence). DNA for the CDR3: TGCAGTGCTAGTGTGGTAGTGGGGCATGAGCAGTTCTTC. Translating gives CSASVVVGHEQFF.

This chain's CDR3 is CASSLNRGGREETQYF. CDR3 nucleotides: TGCGCCAGCAGCTTGAACCGCGGGGGACGGGAAGAGACCCAGTACTTC. The chain employs TRBV5-1 and TRBJ2-5; TRBD2 matches at 7 bases. The CDR3 is 16 amino acids. J gave up 3 bases and V 1 base, and 9 bases lay outside the gene matches. CDR1 and CDR2 from the germline V gene are SGHRS and YFSETQ.

J is TRBJ1-2 and V is TRBV3-1 (or the pseudogene TRBV3-2); 7 nucleotides agree with TRBD1. Germline-derived CDR1 and CDR2 are LGHDT and YNNKEL (reference sequence). Losses at the gene ends were 3 bases for V and 6 bases for J; bases not matched to a gene: 7. CDR3 length: 14 amino acids. CDR3 coding DNA: TGTGCCAGCAGCCACCAGGGGGAGATGGATGGCTACACCTTC. Its translation is CASSHQGEMDGYTF.

The chain recombines TRBV28 with TRBJ1-1; D remains unclear. This CDR3 region has 12 residues. The germline gives CDR1 MDHEN, CDR2 SYDVKM. Trimming left V 11 bases short and J 5 bases short, with 15 bases between. The CDR3 reads CAREEWKTEAFF. As DNA, the CDR3 is TGTGCCCGGGAAGAGTGGAAGACTGAAGCTTTCTTT.

Only one count was recorded for this clone. This chain links TRBV5-1 with TRBJ2-5; no definite D call. V dropped 0 bases and J dropped 5 bases, with 11 bases sitting between them. The CDR3 loop spans 14 amino acids. Germline lookup yields CDR1 SGHRS and CDR2 YFSETQ. The CDR3 loop is CASSLAGGWETQYF. The CDR3, as DNA: TGCGCCAGCAGCTTGGCTGGCGGATGGGAGACCCAGTACTTC.

This chain connects TRBV5-4 to TRBJ1-2, with TRBD1 matching 8 bases. The CDR3 length is 15 residues. Germline V lookup: CDR1 SGHNT, CDR2 YYREEE (reference sequence). V lost 4 bases to trimming and J lost 4 bases; unmatched junction nucleotides: 9. The CDR3 sequence: CASSGTGRLPYGYTF. The DNA of the CDR3 is TGTGCCAGCAGCGGGACAGGTCGACTTCCCTATGGCTACACCTTC. The full variable domain, with the rest looked up from reference TRBV5-4 and TRBJ1-2, is ETGVTQSPTHLIKTRGQQVTLRCSSQSGHNTVSWYQQALGQGPQFIFQYYREEENGRGNFPPRFSGLQFPNYSSELNVNALELDDSALYLCASSGTGRLPYGYTFGSGTRLTVV.

As regards this clone: The sample contains more than one DNA sequence encoding this CDR3. The rearrangement links TRBV28 to TRBJ2-7, with 9 bases fitting TRBD1. V lost 5 bases, J lost 4 bases, and 6 bases stayed unmatched. The germline V gene has CDR1 MDHEN and CDR2 SYDVKM. The CDR3 is 14 amino acids. The CDR3 bases are TGTGCCAGCAGTCTCGGGACAGGGTTGTACGAGCAGTACTTC. Residues: CASSLGTGLYEQYF.